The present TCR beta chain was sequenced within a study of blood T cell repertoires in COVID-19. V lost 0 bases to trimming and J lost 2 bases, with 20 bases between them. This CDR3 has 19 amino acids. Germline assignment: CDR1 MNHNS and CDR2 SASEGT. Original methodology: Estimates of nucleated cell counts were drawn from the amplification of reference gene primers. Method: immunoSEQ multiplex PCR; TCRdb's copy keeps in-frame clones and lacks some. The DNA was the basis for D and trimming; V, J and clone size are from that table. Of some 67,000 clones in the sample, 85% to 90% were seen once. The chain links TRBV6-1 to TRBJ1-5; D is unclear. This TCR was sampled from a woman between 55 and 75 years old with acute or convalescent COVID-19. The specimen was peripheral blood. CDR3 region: CASSEAHTLRVYRNQPQHF. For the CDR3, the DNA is TGTGCCAGCAGTGAAGCCCACACCCTGAGGGTTTATCGCAATCAGCCCCAGCATTTT.